Below are 9 T cell receptor beta chains sequenced from a single sample in a study of cytomegalovirus exposure and HLA in healthy donors. PCR employed 60 Vbeta and 13 Jbeta primers. Sequencing used immunoSEQ multiplex PCR; TCRdb keeps in-frame clones, though not all of them. The repertoire holds about 120,000 clones, with roughly 80% as singletons. The sample comprised PBMCs. These receptors were taken from a female donor in good health and CMV-seropositive.

The J gene is TRBJ2-7, the V gene TRBV7-2; no clear D. Between the trimmed V and J ends, which lost 1 base and 3 bases, there was a span of 10 bases. Germline V gene lookup returns CDR1 SGHTA and CDR2 FQGNSA. The CDR3 has 14 residues. Here the CDR3 DNA reads TGTGCCAGCAGCTTAGGGGCAGTAAACTACGAGCAGTACTTC. Translating gives CASSLGAVNYEQYF.

CDR3 bases: TGTGCCAGCTCACTAGGGGGGACAGGGGCCTACGAGCAGTACTTC. As protein: CASSLGGTGAYEQYF. The chain combines TRBV18 with TRBJ2-7; 10 nucleotides agree with TRBD1. V lost 4 bases, J lost 2 bases, and 5 bases stayed unmatched. Germline CDR1 is KGHSH and CDR2 is LQKENI. The CDR3 length is 15 residues.

The V gene is TRBV7-9, the J gene TRBJ2-5; perhaps TRBD1 as D (6 bases). Trimming stripped 2 bases from V and 5 bases from J, with 18 bases between. This CDR3 is 16 amino acids long. Germline V gene sequence: CDR1 SEHNR, CDR2 FQNEAQ (reference sequence). This chain's CDR3 is CASSLSPVRGSETQYF. CDR3 bases: TGTGCCAGCAGCTTATCGCCTGTCAGGGGCTCCGAGACCCAGTACTTC.

The genes are TRBV19 and TRBJ2-7, with TRBD1 identical over 11 bases. Unmatched junction bases numbered 5, after V lost 4 bases and J lost 3 bases. CDR1 LNHDA and CDR2 SQIVND come from the germline V gene (reference sequence). The CDR3 length is 15 residues. This chain's CDR3 is CASSSTGTGGYEQYF. For the CDR3, the DNA is TGTGCCAGTAGTAGTACCGGGACAGGGGGCTACGAGCAGTACTTC.

The table lists this clone with a few counts. This chain uses TRBV30 with TRBJ2-7; tentative D call: TRBD2 (5 bases). The V end was cut by 0 bases, the J end by 3 bases, with 9 bases between. The germline CDR1 and CDR2 sequences are GTSNPN and SVGIG (reference sequence). The length of the CDR3 is 13 residues. The chain's CDR3 is CAWSVNGGYEQYF. Here the CDR3 DNA reads TGTGCCTGGAGTGTAAACGGAGGCTACGAGCAGTACTTC.

V is TRBV5-1 and J is TRBJ1-1, with a weak D call TRBD1 (5 bases). V lost 2 bases to trimming and J lost 3 bases, with 11 bases between them. CDR1 and CDR2 (germline): SGHRS, YFSETQ. The length of the CDR3 is 14 residues. CDR3 region: CASSLAGGDTEAFF. The CDR3 DNA sequence: TGCGCCAGCAGCTTAGCCGGAGGGGACACTGAAGCTTTCTTT.

V usage is TRBV9 and J usage is TRBJ2-3, with 11 bases lining up with TRBD1. The V gene end was trimmed by 2 bases and the J gene end by 6 bases; junction bases not matched to a gene: 5. This CDR3 spans 15 amino acids. Germline V gene sequence: CDR1 SGDLS, CDR2 YYNGEE. The CDR3 nucleotides are TGTGCCAGCAGCGTCGGACAGGGGGCAGGCGATACGCAGTATTTT. Translated, it gives CASSVGQGAGDTQYF. The complete variable domain, with remaining parts taken from reference TRBV9 and TRBJ2-3, reads DSGVTQTPKHLITATGQRVTLRCSPRSGDLSVYWYQQSLDQGLQFLIQYYNGEERAKGNILERFSAQQFPDLHSELNLSSLELGDSALYFCASSVGQGAGDTQYFGPGTRLTVL.

This chain connects TRBV5-8 to TRBJ2-3; 10 bases agree with TRBD2. The CDR3 consists of 15 residues. With 3 bases clipped from V and 6 bases from J, the junction kept 7 bases outside the gene matches. Germline V lookup: CDR1 SGHTS, CDR2 YDEGEE. CDR3 region: CASSSSGGVWDTQYF. CDR3 nucleotides: TGTGCCAGCAGCTCCAGCGGGGGGGTTTGGGATACGCAGTATTTT.

The chain joins TRBV4-3 to TRBJ2-2; tentatively, D is TRBD1 (7 bases). The CDR3 runs to 17 residues. Per the germline V gene, CDR1 is LGHNA and CDR2 is YSLEER. Trimming left V 0 bases short and J 4 bases short, with 15 bases between. The CDR3 sequence: CASSQDIAGGITGELFF. The CDR3 DNA reads as TGCGCCAGCAGCCAAGATATCGCAGGGGGGATCACCGGGGAGCTGTTTTTT.